The source of this TCR beta chain is a study of T cell repertoires in cytomegalovirus infection (dated by TCRdb to between 2017 and 2020). Describing the broader study: Because public TCR beta signatures pointed to carriage of CMV infection together with the matching HLA type, the HLA type of each donor mattered for the analysis. General study outcomes and caveats: The ex vivo response was dominated by HLA-C-restricted CMV-specific TCR beta clonotypes, and the single most frequent clonotype in two of eight donors was supplied by these HLA-C-restricted clonotypes. Carriers of CMV infection plus the relevant HLA type were discriminated by the cumulative frequency of public TCR beta family members in the study cohort and in an independent roughly 340-donor cohort.

V has 5 bases trimmed and J has 6 bases trimmed; junction bases matching no gene number 6. For CDR1 and CDR2, the germline V gene lists ENHRY and SYGVKD. Including the terminal cysteine and phenylalanine, the CDR3 comprises 14 residues. The retained sequence is limited to the CDR3, 42 bases, with the frame set at the first base. To note about this clonotype: Its antigen remains unidentified. The sample holds no much larger clone one base away, and base qualities are not on file.

Sequencing was carried out with an Illumina HiSeq 1500. Starting from the raw public reads, TCRdb applied fastp trimming at Q25, assembled clones with MiXCR and retained in-frame beta chains. Merged by CDR3 protein, the rows form single entries marked with the most common genes and DNA. The sample yields about 180,000 distinct CDR3 sequences; around 15% were counted once. About a quarter of the sample comes from the top ten. The rearranged chain carries TRBV10-3 and TRBJ2-1; 8 bases in between match TRBD2. What was sequenced was PBMCs. This TCR was recovered from a human donor in good health (CMV status not recorded). Some clones in this sample may be carry-over from other donors' samples. The nucleotides are TGTGCCATCAGTCCGGGACTAGGGAGCAATGAGCAGTTCTTC. Translated, this gives CAISPGLGSNEQFF.